The sequence of this T cell receptor (beta chain) was determined in a study of OX40 agonist ivuxolimab in advanced cancers. The overall study: With ivuxolimab, an agonistic anti-OX40 (CD134) antibody, patients were treated.

Some clones are missing from TCRdb's copy, which holds only in-frame ones; the method was immunoSEQ multiplex PCR. This sample yields 20,000 to 25,000 clones, of which 85% to 90% are seen a single time; 21% belongs to the top ten. As for this clone: As yet, its antigen is unknown.

With V trimmed by 1 base and J by 4 bases, 4 bases remained unmatched. The CDR3 consists of 15 residues. CDR1 and CDR2 (germline): SGDLS, YYNGEE. Patients who had autoimmune disease history or got systemic immunosuppression were left out. Regarding the study as a whole: Blood T cells, both CD4+ and CD8+, expanded clonally by week 6 at 0.1 to 3.0 mg/kg.

The sequence came from an adult with an advanced solid tumor such as melanoma, head and neck, liver or kidney cancer. The source material was CD4+ or CD8+ T cells sorted from blood, sampled in a trial of the OX40 agonist ivuxolimab. The chain combines TRBV9 with TRBJ2-1; the match to TRBD2 covers 8 bases. CDR3 nucleotides: TGTGCCAGCAGCGTAAGCGGGAGAACTTACAATGAGCAGTTCTTC. It specifies CASSVSGRTYNEQFF.